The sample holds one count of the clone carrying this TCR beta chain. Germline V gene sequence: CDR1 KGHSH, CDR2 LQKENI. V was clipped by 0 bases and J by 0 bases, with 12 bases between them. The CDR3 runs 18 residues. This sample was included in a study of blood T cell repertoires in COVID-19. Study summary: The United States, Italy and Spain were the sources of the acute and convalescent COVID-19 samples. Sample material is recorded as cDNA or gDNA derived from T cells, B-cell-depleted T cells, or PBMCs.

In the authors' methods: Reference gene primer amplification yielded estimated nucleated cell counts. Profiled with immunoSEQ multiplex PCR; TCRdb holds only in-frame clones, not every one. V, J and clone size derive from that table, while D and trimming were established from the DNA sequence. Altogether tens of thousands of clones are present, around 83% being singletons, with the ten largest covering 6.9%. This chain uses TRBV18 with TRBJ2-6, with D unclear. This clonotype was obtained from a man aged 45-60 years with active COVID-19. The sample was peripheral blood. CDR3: CASSPPNRIHSGANVLTF. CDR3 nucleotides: TGTGCCAGCTCACCACCAAACAGAATCCACTCTGGGGCCAACGTCCTGACTTTC.